Below, one T cell receptor (beta chain) is given with its context. Its antigen is still unknown. This sample is drawn from a study of T cells in Graves' hyperthyroidism and ophthalmopathy. The overall study: Once the initial diagnosis was made, peripheral blood was obtained before any treatment. General observations from the study: Ophthalmopathy prediction by the model preceded onset by a median approximately six months.

Amplification targeted TCR beta CDR3 regions from RNA transcripts. The TCR CDR3 first-round RT-PCR relied on the HTBI primer set. TCRdb itself ran the multiplex PCR reads through MiXCR, one entry per CDR3 protein. The profile covers over 400,000 distinct CDR3 sequences, with 22% appearing a single time and around 50% taken by the ten largest. Germline V lookup: CDR1 LNHDA, CDR2 SQIVND (reference sequence). The CDR3 is 12 residues long. Trimming left V 8 bases short and J 6 bases short, with 14 bases between. The study left out patients who had uncontrolled infection, other autoimmune disease, pregnancy or lactation. Diagnoses were established using clinical symptoms, serum thyroxine and TRAb, thyroid ultrasound and orbital computed tomography.

The origin of this receptor is a woman in her 70s with Graves' ophthalmopathy. The sequencing input was blood. This rearrangement joins TRBV19 to TRBJ2-7; the D is unclear. The CDR3 DNA reads as TGTGCCAGTTCCTTTGACGGTCTCGAGCAGTACTTC. Protein: CASSFDGLEQYF. The whole variable domain, filled in from reference TRBV19 and TRBJ2-7, reads DGGITQSPKYLFRKEGQNVTLSCEQNLNHDAMYWYRQDPGQGLRLIYYSQIVNDFQKGDIAEGYSVSREKKESFPLTVTSAQKNPTAFYLCASSFDGLEQYFGPGTRLTVT.